This is a list of T cell receptor beta chains from one sample in a study of CD8 T cells in ankylosing spondylitis. TCRdb used MiXCR to reprocess the 5' RACE reads, holding one entry per CDR3 protein. This table holds some 130,000 distinct CDR3 sequences, roughly 6.6% found once. Sample: blood, either unsorted or a sorted T cell fraction (not recorded which). These receptors were obtained from a female donor with ankylosing spondylitis or in good health (not recorded which). The CDR3 runs from the conserved cysteine through the conserved F or W. D genes are given only for firm matches. Size is omitted from some rows. Given values are once, few, many or a class for expanded clones.

j_call d_call v_call clone_size cdr3_aa cdr3_nt
TRBJ2-5 . TRBV5-1 few CATSPLYQETQYF TGCGCCACATCGCCACTGTACCAAGAGACCCAGTACTTC
TRBJ1-4 . TRBV28 . CASINDRSNEKLFF TGTGCCAGCATTAACGACAGAAGTAATGAAAAACTGTTTTTT
TRBJ1-5 . TRBV7-6 few CASSPSTGNQPQHF TGTGCCAGCAGCCCCTCAACAGGGAATCAGCCCCAGCATTTT
TRBJ2-2 TRBD1 TRBV15 . CATSRDRGRITGELFF TGTGCCACCAGCAGAGACAGGGGGCGTATCACCGGGGAGCTGTTTTTT
TRBJ1-5 . TRBV3-1 many CASSQDWGNQPQHF TGTGCCAGCAGCCAAGATTGGGGGAATCAGCCCCAGCATTTT
TRBJ2-7 . TRBV10-3 many CAITVGFSYEQYF TGTGCCATCACCGTAGGGTTCTCCTACGAGCAGTACTTC
TRBJ1-5 . TRBV5-1 . CAYIFLGDF TGCGCCTACATTTTCTTGGGGGATTTT
TRBJ1-4 . TRBV5-1 many CASSFSGGGNEKLFF TGCGCCAGCAGCTTCTCCGGGGGGGGCAATGAAAAACTGTTTTTT
TRBJ1-2 . TRBV29-1 once CSVVTNYGYTF TGCAGCGTTGTCACAAACTATGGCTACACCTTC
TRBJ2-7 . TRBV3-1 many CASRGQGYEQYF TGTGCCAGCAGGGGGCAGGGCTACGAGCAGTACTTC
TRBJ1-2 . TRBV20-1 many CSARGLGGYHGYTF TGCAGTGCTAGAGGGTTAGGAGGGTACCATGGCTACACCTTC
TRBJ2-2 TRBD1 TRBV5-1 many CASSSSTGINTGELFF TGCGCCAGCAGCTCATCGACAGGGATAAACACCGGGGAGCTGTTTTTT
TRBJ2-7 . TRBV3-1 many CASSIWTDEGEQYF TGTGCCAGCTCGATCTGGACAGACGAGGGCGAGCAGTACTTC
TRBJ2-7 . TRBV3-1 many CASSQGAGEQYF TGTGCCAGCAGCCAAGGTGCGGGCGAGCAGTACTTC
TRBJ2-5 . TRBV20-1 many CSASLDSGLLRSETQYF TGCAGTGCTAGCTTGGACAGTGGACTCTTACGATCGGAGACCCAGTACTTC
TRBJ1-2 TRBD1 TRBV6-1 many CASTRDRDYGYTF TGTGCCAGCACTCGGGACAGAGACTATGGCTACACCTTC
TRBJ1-2 TRBD1 TRBV3-1 many CASSGQGVDGYTF TGTGCCAGCTCGGGACAGGGGGTCGATGGCTACACCTTC
TRBJ2-3 . TRBV7-3 many CASSLEGGPQADTQYF TGTGCCAGCAGCCTGGAGGGGGGGCCCCAGGCAGATACGCAGTATTTT
TRBJ2-1 . TRBV5-4 few CASSLFGSSYNEQFF TGTGCCAGCAGCTTGTTCGGGAGCTCCTACAATGAGCAGTTCTTC
TRBJ1-1 . TRBV20-1 many CSASSSPGSEAFF TGCAGTGCTAGCTCGAGTCCAGGGTCTGAAGCTTTCTTT
TRBJ1-5 . TRBV9 many CASSVVLRERGNQPQHF TGTGCCAGCAGCGTAGTTTTGAGGGAGCGGGGCAATCAGCCCCAGCATTTT
TRBJ2-4 TRBD1 TRBV7-9 many CASSLYQGDIQYF TGTGCCAGCAGCTTATACCAGGGGGACATTCAGTACTTC
TRBJ2-4 . TRBV7-2 few CASSRPDRRLAKNIQYF TGTGCCAGCAGCCGCCCCGACAGGAGATTAGCCAAAAACATTCAGTACTTC
TRBJ2-7 . TRBV5-6 many CASSFDDGAYEQYF TGTGCCAGCAGCTTCGATGACGGGGCCTACGAGCAGTACTTC
TRBJ1-4 TRBD1 TRBV30 . CAWNRDSKSEKLFF TGTGCCTGGAACCGGGACAGCAAAAGTGAAAAACTGTTTTTT